This TCR beta chain came from a study of human T cells and chemical hapten exposure. Study-level information: Sensitizing treatment utilized 2% DPC over an approximately 2 cm by approximately 2 cm portion of upper inner arm skin. While the approximately 24-week study was under way, patients received diphenylcyclopropenone on the scalp every week.

CDR1 is SGHRS, CDR2 YFSETQ, per germline. V lost 1 base, J lost 1 base, and 8 bases lay in between. The CDR3 has 14 residues. Time point reported: pre-sensitization, week 0. The sample's treatment: therapeutic diphenylcyclopropenone sensitization with weekly scalp DPC. Extraction yielded total RNA from whole blood (unfractionated). This clonotype was seen repeatedly, ten times or more. For the library, individual cDNA molecules each received unique molecular identifiers. Each CDR3 protein gets one entry after TCRdb re-called the RACE reads with MiXCR. Among over 300,000 distinct CDR3 sequences listed, roughly 5% were seen once.

This clonotype was obtained from a woman between 50 and 59 years old with alopecia areata. Some clones in this sample may be carry-over from other donors' samples. This chain connects TRBV5-1 to TRBJ2-5; D not resolved. The material sequenced was whole blood, taken in connection with sensitization to the hapten diphenylcyclopropenone (DPC). The CDR3 DNA reads as TGCGCCAGCAGCTTGATAGATACCCAAGAGACCCAGTACTTC. This translates into CASSLIDTQETQYF. The whole variable domain, remainder taken from reference TRBV5-1 and TRBJ2-5, is KAGVTQTPRYLIKTRGQQVTLSCSPISGHRSVSWYQQTPGQGLQFLFEYFSETQRNKGNFPGRFSGRQFSNSRSEMNVSTLELGDSALYLCASSLIDTQETQYFGPGTRLLVL.